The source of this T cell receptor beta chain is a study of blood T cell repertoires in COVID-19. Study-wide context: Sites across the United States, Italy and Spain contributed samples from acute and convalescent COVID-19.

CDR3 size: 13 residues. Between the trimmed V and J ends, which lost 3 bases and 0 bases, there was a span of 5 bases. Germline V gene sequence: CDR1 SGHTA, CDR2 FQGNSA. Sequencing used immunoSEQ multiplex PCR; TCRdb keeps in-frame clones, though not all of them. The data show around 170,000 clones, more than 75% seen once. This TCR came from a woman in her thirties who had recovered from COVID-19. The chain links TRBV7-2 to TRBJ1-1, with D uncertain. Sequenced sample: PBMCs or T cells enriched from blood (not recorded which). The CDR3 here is CASSFQVNTEAFF. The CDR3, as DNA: TGTGCCAGCAGCTTTCAGGTGAACACTGAAGCTTTCTTT.